This T cell receptor (beta chain) was recovered during a study of T cells in Graves' hyperthyroidism and ophthalmopathy. The CDR3 is 16 residues long. The V segment lost 2 bases and the J segment 1 base; nucleotides outside the gene matches: 2. Looked up from germline, CDR1 is KGHSH and CDR2 is LQKENI. RNA transcripts provided the source from which TCR beta CDR3 regions were amplified. TCR CDR3 regions were first amplified by RT-PCR with HTBI primers. Each CDR3 protein gets one entry after TCRdb re-called the multiplex PCR reads with MiXCR. The repertoire holds fewer than 400,000 distinct CDR3 sequences, with 15% to 18% as singletons. The sample holds many counts of this clonotype.

The TCR was taken from a woman between 18 and 29 years old with Graves' hyperthyroidism that later progressed to Graves' ophthalmopathy. The sequenced sample consisted of blood. The genes are TRBV18 and TRBJ2-5, with 12 bases fitting TRBD2. The CDR3 sequence is CASSPTTSGSQETQYF. For the CDR3, the DNA is TGTGCCAGCTCACCAACGACTAGCGGGAGCCAAGAGACCCAGTACTTC.